This TCR beta chain is from a study of cytotoxic CD8 clonotypes in ibrutinib-treated CLL (TCRdb year 2021). About the full investigation: In this cohort, over 14 patients were treatment-naive and approximately 10 were relapsed/refractory, while 17 to 18 had unmutated IGHV. Cryopreserved peripheral blood mononuclear cells were collected before treatment, at response, and at either disease progression or sustained remission. Longitudinal samples were available for about 30% of the 86 trial participants. Partial responses were observed in roughly 24 patients and complete responses in 2; after a median follow-up of around 68 months, remission was maintained in 14 patients and progression was observed in approximately twelve. Samples averaged around 280,000 productive templates and some 91,000 productive rearrangements. Response samples were taken after a median of approximately a year on treatment, ranging from about 6 to 40 months.

For TCR beta library preparation, about 2.2 micrograms of genomic DNA were extracted from the cryopreserved PBMCs. Longitudinal blood samples from CLL patients receiving ibrutinib monotherapy were subjected to high-throughput TCR beta sequencing. Patients were enrolled in a phase 2 open-label single-center ibrutinib monotherapy trial. A MiSeq instrument was used for deep resolution sequencing, which targeted depths ranging from 1 in 1 million up to 1 in 200,000 T cells, with coverage averaging 10x for each clonotype. The immunoSEQ hsTCRB Kit was used to generate the TCR beta libraries. Per the original workflow: Data were analyzed with ImmunoSEQ Data Assistant and ImmunoSEQ Analyzer, with V, D and J genes assigned per IMGT definitions. Clonality, which ranges from 0 to 1, was calculated by subtracting the normalized Shannon entropy of productive rearrangement frequencies from one. Only overrepresented clonotypes making up at least 0.05% of each patient's repertoire were included in the public clonotype analysis. Repertoires from more than ten age-matched healthy donors in immuneACCESS were used as clonality controls. TCRdb limited this immuneACCESS table to in-frame rearrangements with V and J called. A share of clones is missing; checked studies link under half to unresolved V genes, and the rest is unexplained. V and J calls plus clone size are reproduced from that table; the DNA served to infer D and trimming. The sample data list 9,400 or so clones, and over 55% of these were observed just once. The top ten constitute about 18% of the sample.

The CDR3 goes from the cysteine to the phenylalanine over 12 residues. The kept DNA is CDR3 alone, 36 bases in frame from the first base. The junction shows trimming of 4 bases on V and 5 bases on J, plus 10 bases between the germline ends. Reading the germline V gene gives CDR1 SGHRS and CDR2 YFSETQ. Turning to this clone: Its binding antigen is unknown. It has no much larger one-base neighbor in the sample; base qualities were not kept.

Summary of the overall study and its limitations: Sampling times were not matched between sustained-remission and progressing patients, and lymph node repertoires were not studied. At ibrutinib response clonality went up, during sustained remission it held steady, and at progression it dropped back toward baseline. Public clonotypes were rare and either shrank or stayed stable during treatment, and the rise in clonality at ibrutinib response reflected expansion of private clonotypes. Baseline clonality exceeded that of age-matched healthy donors and correlated strongly with circulating CD8+ T-cell counts.

This TCR was sampled from a human donor with chronic lymphocytic leukemia. The material was PBMCs, obtained before ibrutinib treatment. The rearranged segments are TRBV5-1 and TRBJ2-7; the D gene is possibly TRBD1 or TRBD2, with 6 bases matching each. The CDR3 amino acid sequence is: CASSPRGDEQYF. The nucleotide sequence reads as follows: TGCGCCAGCAGCCCTAGGGGGGACGAGCAGTACTTC.